This is a list of T cell receptor beta chains from one sample in a study of OX40 agonist ivuxolimab in advanced cancers. The table came from immunoSEQ multiplex PCR; TCRdb's copy has only in-frame clones and leaves some out. This table has 50,000 to 65,000 clones, approximately 80% appearing once. Here the sequenced sample was CD4+ or CD8+ T cells sorted from blood, taken in a trial of the OX40 agonist ivuxolimab. The receptors shown here come from an adult with an advanced solid tumor such as melanoma, head and neck, liver or kidney cancer. CDR3s include the opening cysteine and the closing phenylalanine or tryptophan. A D gene is named only where the DNA matches it firmly. Rows give clone size only sometimes, using once, few, many, or a class for an expanded clone.

>TRBV15|TRBD2|-
CATSPQTFSGSSYYNEQFF
>TRBV28|-|-
CASSAGRENSPLHF
>TRBV19|-|once
CASSIGGGETQYF
>TRBV6-5|-|-
CASSPGGYEQYF
>TRBV12-5|-|-
CASGLLGGKTYEQYF
>TRBV19|-|-
CASRSDRTPNSPLHF
>TRBV7-6|TRBD1|-
CASSLQGGMGGYTF
>TRBV6-1|-|-
CASSVVGEETQYF
>TRBV2|-|few
CASSPPDGNEKLFF
>TRBV5-1|TRBD1|-
CASSSGQGADEQYF
>TRBV7-9|-|few
CASSSRRVSEQYF
>TRBV5-8|-|-
CAGLEGTNEKLFF
>TRBV5-5|-|many
CASSPGDRQARGNTIYF
>TRBV2|-|-
CASSDRGRTGNTIYF
>TRBV6-5|-|-
CASSEEPRTYEQYF
>TRBV5-1|TRBD1|-
CASSPTGGSYEQYF
>TRBV9|-|-
CASSVVGRANTGELFF
>TRBV11-2|-|-
CASSLDPGRKAQYF
>TRBV6-1|-|-
CASSVGGLGGYTF
>TRBV10-3|TRBD2|few
CAIGTSAQETQYF
>TRBV5-4|TRBD1|-
CASGDSLNTEAFF
>TRBV9|TRBD2|-
CASSVESGGVTDTQYF
>TRBV27|TRBD1|few
CASSLSGTGWGNTQYF
>TRBV4-2|-|-
CASSQAEGSYEQYF
>TRBV6-1|-|-
CASSESGSANEKLFF
>TRBV7-9|-|-
CASSFEQEGQPQHF
>TRBV9|TRBD1|-
CASSLGQGVLGYTF
>TRBV6-1|-|-
CASSERRPGETQYF
>TRBV29-1|-|once
CSVKTGGNQPQHF